This T cell receptor beta chain was sequenced in a study of T cells in Graves' hyperthyroidism and ophthalmopathy. The study's findings and limits: Blood held most thyroid clonotypes expanded above 0.001 frequency.

On this clonotype: Its matching antigen is unknown.

Germline CDR1 is LNHDA and CDR2 is SQIVND (reference sequence). The CDR3 is 12 residues long. V was pared by 5 bases and J by 8 bases, with 10 bases between. The source material, RNA transcripts, was used to amplify TCR beta CDR3 regions. First-round RT-PCR of the TCR CDR3 relied on the HTBI primer set. MiXCR, applied by TCRdb to the multiplex PCR reads, yields one record per CDR3 protein. The sample contains 400,000 or so distinct CDR3 sequences, around 15% of which appear only once. Sequenced: blood. The source of this sequence is a woman aged 55-69 years with Graves' ophthalmopathy. This sequence joins TRBV19 and TRBJ2-1, with D unclear. This CDR3 is CASSPGFHEQFF. In DNA form, the CDR3 reads TGTGCCAGTAGTCCCGGTTTCCATGAGCAGTTCTTC. Drawing the rest from reference TRBV19 and TRBJ2-1, the complete variable domain is DGGITQSPKYLFRKEGQNVTLSCEQNLNHDAMYWYRQDPGQGLRLIYYSQIVNDFQKGDIAEGYSVSREKKESFPLTVTSAQKNPTAFYLCASSPGFHEQFFGPGTRLTVL.